This T cell receptor (beta chain) appears in the sequencing data of a study of blood T cells in healthy people across ages. Together with a sample-barcoded 5' primer, a J-beta primer mix was included in a second PCR lasting about 7 to 11 cycles. A single record per CDR3 protein comes from TCRdb applying MiXCR to the 5' RACE reads. The sample shows roughly 800,000 distinct CDR3 sequences, about 53% of them seen only once. Caucasian, healthy and from Russia, the donors were aged between roughly 6 and 95. Per-sample yields of isolated PBMCs were at least 6 million. Per individual sample, total RNA of at least 5.5 micrograms was extracted. J was trimmed by 5 bases and V by 2 bases; bases with no gene match: 5. CDR3 length: 15 amino acids. The germline CDR1 and CDR2 sequences are KGHDR and SFDVKD.

V usage is TRBV24-1 and J usage is TRBJ1-5; 7 bases are a match to TRBD1. The receptor was derived from a man older than 75 in good health. The sequencing sample was made of blood. As DNA, the CDR3 is TGTGCCACCAGTGATTCTACAGGGGTGCATCAGCCCCAGCATTTT. It yields the protein CATSDSTGVHQPQHF.